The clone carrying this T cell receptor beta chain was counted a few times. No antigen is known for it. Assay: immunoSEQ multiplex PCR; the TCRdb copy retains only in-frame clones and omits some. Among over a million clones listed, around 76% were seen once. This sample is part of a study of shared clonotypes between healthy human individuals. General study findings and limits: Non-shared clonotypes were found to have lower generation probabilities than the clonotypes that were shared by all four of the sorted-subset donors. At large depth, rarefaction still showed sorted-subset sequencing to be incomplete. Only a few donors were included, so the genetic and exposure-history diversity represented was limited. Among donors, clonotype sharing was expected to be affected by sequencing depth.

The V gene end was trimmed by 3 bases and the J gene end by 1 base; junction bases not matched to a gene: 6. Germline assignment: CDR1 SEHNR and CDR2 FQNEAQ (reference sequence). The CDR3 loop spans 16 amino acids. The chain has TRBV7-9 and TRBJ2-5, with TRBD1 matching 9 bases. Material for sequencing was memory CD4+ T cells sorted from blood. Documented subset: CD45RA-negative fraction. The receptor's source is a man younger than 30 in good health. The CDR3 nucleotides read TGTGCCAGCAGCTTTACGGGACAGGGAACCCAAGAGACCCAGTACTTC. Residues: CASSFTGQGTQETQYF.